This T cell receptor beta chain was sequenced in a study of CD8 T cells in Susac syndrome. Study-wide background: Treatment status at blood draw for the Susac syndrome patients was therapy-naive, corticosteroids, or intravenous immunoglobulin alone.

RNA was extracted with the RNeasy kit, and a quantity of roughly 0.5 to 1 ug was reverse transcribed using random hexamers. TCRdb called the immunoSEQ multiplex PCR reads again in MiXCR, with one record for every CDR3 protein. The sample shows 150,000 to 190,000 distinct CDR3 sequences, 85% to 95% of them seen only once. V was pared by 5 bases and J by 4 bases, with 9 bases between. CDR1 is DFQATT and CDR2 is SNEGSKA in the germline V gene (reference sequence). This CDR3 is built from 12 residues. The Susac syndrome patients fit the recently defined diagnostic criteria for definite or probable disease. Purification of the CD8+ and CD4+ T cells relied on negative isolation, and TEMRA cells underwent FACS enrichment.

The sequenced sample was CD4+ T cells from PBMCs. The rearrangement uses TRBV20-1 and TRBJ1-3; D uncertain. This sequence originates from a human donor with Susac syndrome. Written as DNA, the CDR3 is TGCAGTGCTCCCCACTGGGGAAACACCATATATTTT. Protein product: CSAPHWGNTIYF.